This T cell receptor (beta chain) is from a study of identifying expanded T cells in peripheral blood (dated by TCRdb to the late 2010s). Looking at the study overall: Separate aliquots of the same genomic DNA pool were sequenced to produce technical replicates, and four replicates were compared in pairs. The investigation overall reported the following: Across all healthy-donor time intervals, the beta-binomial model significantly cut both the number of clones called differentially abundant and the false-positive rate. In all healthy donors, the variance in clone template counts between samples taken roughly 14 days apart rose significantly as total template count increased. The binomial model flagged 0.9 to 1.5 differentially abundant clones between technical replicates, compared with 15 to 17 over approximately 2 weeks and 18 to 20 over roughly 4 weeks. It was expected by the authors that biological variance in healthy repertoires might increase further over much longer intervals, such as months to years.

V gives up 1 base and J gives up 9 bases, and the segment between their germline ends measures 16 bases. The CDR3, from cysteine to phenylalanine, totals 15 residues. Of the read, only the CDR3 DNA is kept; its 45 bases are in frame from base 1. The germline V gene supplies CDR1 LGHNA and CDR2 YSLEER. TCRbeta CDR3 regions were profiled with the immunoSEQ Assay using bias-controlled multiplex PCR amplification of genomic DNA. The study's processing was this. To quantify the absolute abundance of each unique TCRbeta CDR3 region, the sequences were collapsed and filtered. Two models were used to test differential abundance: a binomial model (Fisher-equivalent) and a beta-binomial model that adds time-dependent variance fitted from healthy donors. Clones with fewer than 5 combined templates were removed, and differential abundance was called for clones with a Benjamini-Hochberg FDR below 0.01. In the beta-binomial model, variance was expressed as a function of the total template count across the two samples, in the form v = (b*log(k)+a)^2. This immuneACCESS table, as held by TCRdb, lists in-frame sequences with V and J called but not all clones. Of the missing ones, under half trace to an unresolved V gene in checked studies; the others have no known cause. V and J calls and clone size come straight from that table; D and trimming were deduced from the DNA. The sample table records fewer than 60,000 clones; 65% to 90% of these occur just once. 12% to 15% of the sample is taken by the ten largest.

During the collection period, no immune events, such as infections, were documented for the healthy donors. Blood repertoires from healthy donors were used as a training cohort for calibrating time-dependent variance in a beta-binomial model of differential abundance of T-cell clones. The training cohort included approximately 10 healthy donors, of whom 3 were female and 7 were male. Donor ages ranged from 29 to 64 years, with an average of about 40 years. Whole blood, obtained from a commercial supplier, was collected from each healthy donor at three time points spaced approximately 13 days apart. For immunosequencing, genomic DNA was extracted from whole blood that had not been sorted. With regard to this clone: There is no known antigen for this receptor. The record has no base qualities; no much larger clone is one base away.

The source material was blood. Recombination linked TRBV4-3 to TRBJ2-1; no confident D gene assignment can be made. This receptor was identified in a person aged 18 to 75 in good health. The DNA sequence is given as TGCGCCAGCAGCCAAGGGGATGGCAGTAAGGGTGAGCAGTTCTTC. This encodes CASSQGDGSKGEQFF.